This T cell receptor (beta chain) appears in the sequencing data of a study of blood T cell repertoires in COVID-19. In the study overall: Material from acute and convalescent COVID-19 was sourced from the United States, Italy and Spain. Sources were T cells, B-cell-depleted T cells, or PBMCs; the material itself was cDNA or gDNA.

Seattle cases were enrolled at active infection and followed longitudinally. In the authors' workflow: For nucleated cells, counts were estimated from reference gene primer amplification. Profiling relied on immunoSEQ multiplex PCR, and the TCRdb table lists in-frame clones only, not all of them. V and J calls and clone size are copied from that table; D and trimming were computed from the DNA. This sample has a few hundred thousand clones, with more than 80% found just once. Sequencing was done on a sample of peripheral blood. This receptor was identified in a woman in her twenties or thirties with COVID-19, enrolled during active disease.

The CDR3 nucleotides read TGTGCCAGCAGTGGGAGGCAGGGGCTTAACTTAAATCAGCCCCAGCATTTT. Its translation is CASSGRQGLNLNQPQHF. V gene TRBV6-1 combines with J gene TRBJ1-5; possible D gene TRBD1, 6 bases. This CDR3 has 17 amino acids. The germline gives CDR1 MNHNS, CDR2 SASEGT. The V and J ends lost 4 bases and 4 bases respectively, with 20 bases between them.